Shown below are 13 T cell receptor beta chains from a single sample sequenced in a study of CD8+CD57+ T cells in acquired aplastic anemia. Genomic DNA, the template, was used for profiling of the TCR beta VDJ and CDR3. Each CDR3 protein is one row after TCRdb ran MiXCR on the reads. This sample has about 160,000 distinct CDR3 sequences, with just under 45% found just once. The sequenced sample consisted of sorted CD4+, CD8+, or CD8+CD57+ T cells (not recorded which) from PBMCs. All receptors derive from a human donor in good health.

The CDR3 DNA reads TGCGCCAGCAGTGCCACCCGGCCAGCAAGCTCCTATAATTCACCCCTCCACTTT. Translation gives CASSATRPASSYNSPLHF. The chain has TRBV10-2 and TRBJ1-6; no clear D gene. From germline, CDR1 is WSHSY and CDR2 SAAADI. The V end was cut by 4 bases, the J end by 0 bases, with 16 bases between. This CDR3 has 18 amino acids.

For this clonotype: A junction boundary mismatches the germline segment, possibly from a read error. The genes are TRBV9 and TRBJ2-7; no definite D call. From germline, CDR1 is SGDLS and CDR2 YYNGEE. The CDR3 covers 13 residues. CDR3 coding DNA: TGTGGCAGCAGCGTAGGCCGCGATGTAGAGCAGTACTTC. This translates into CGSSVGRDVEQYF.

This clonotype was picked up many times. V and J are TRBV19 and TRBJ1-6; no definite D call. This CDR3 is 15 amino acids long. Trimming took off 6 bases at V and 7 bases at J, with 16 bases between the two ends. Germline V lookup: CDR1 LNHDA, CDR2 SQIVND (reference sequence). This chain's CDR3 is CASSLSDQRNSPLHF. The CDR3 DNA reads TGTGCCAGTAGCCTATCGGACCAGCGGAATTCACCCCTCCACTTT.

This clonotype has a count of ten or more. The V call is TRBV20-1, the J call TRBJ1-1, with TRBD1 matching 8 bases. Per germline, CDR1 DFQATT and CDR2 SNEGSKA (reference sequence). V was pared by 2 bases and J by 3 bases, with 14 bases of the junction left unmatched. This CDR3 has 17 amino acids. CDR3 in DNA: TGCAGTGCTAGAAACCCTAAAGGGACAGGCATGGACACTGAAGCTTTCTTT. Protein: CSARNPKGTGMDTEAFF.

The genes are TRBV2 and TRBJ2-1; weak D call: TRBD1 (6 bases). CDR3 size: 14 residues. The germline V and J ends were trimmed by 7 bases and 6 bases, with 16 bases remaining between them. Germline V gene lookup returns CDR1 SNHLY and CDR2 FYNNEI. Written as DNA, the CDR3 is TGTGCCAGCAATAAGGGGGTAGGGGCCAATGAGCAGTTCTTC. Protein sequence: CASNKGVGANEQFF.

This clonotype was seen only once. The gene calls are TRBV13 and TRBJ2-2; TRBD2 matches 10 bases. Germline CDR1 PRHDT, CDR2 FYEKMQ (reference sequence). Trimming at V came to 7 bases and at J to 5 bases, leaving 13 bases not matched to a gene. CDR3 size: 17 residues. The CDR3, as DNA: TGTGCCAGCACCTCTAGCGGGAGAACCTCGAGGACCGGGGAGCTGTTTTTT. It encodes CASTSSGRTSRTGELFF. Full variable domain (missing parts from reference TRBV13 and TRBJ2-2): AAGVIQSPRHLIKEKRETATLKCYPIPRHDTVYWYQQGPGQDPQFLISFYEKMQSDKGSIPDRFSAQQFSDYHSELNMSSLELGDSALYFCASTSSGRTSRTGELFFGEGSRLTVL.

Notes on this clonotype: Being one base from a much bigger clone, this may be a read error. V gene TRBV12-3 or TRBV12-4 combines with J gene TRBJ1-1; no firm D call. This CDR3 spans 12 amino acids. CDR3 nucleotides: TGTGCCAGCACCCTGTCCTGGGGTGAAGCTCTCTTT. Encoded protein: CASTLSWGEALF.

Points on this clonotype: A read error may account for a junction end that differs from germline. This rearrangement joins TRBV24-1 to TRBJ2-7, with D perhaps TRBD1 or TRBD2 (5 bases each). Germline loops: CDR1 KGHDR, CDR2 SFDVKD. The CDR3 totals 10 residues. The CDR3 sequence: CATTGATEWF. CDR3 nucleotides: TGCGCCACCACCGGGGCCACCGAATGGTTC.

The chain has TRBV20-1 and TRBJ1-1; perhaps TRBD1 as D (6 bases). CDR1 and CDR2 from the germline V gene are DFQATT and SNEGSKA (reference sequence). This CDR3 has 14 amino acids. Deletions cut 3 bases from V and 5 bases from J, with 16 bases between. As DNA, the CDR3 is TGCAGTGCTAGGGGGGGCGCTCTTTATACTGAAGCTTTCTTT. Protein: CSARGGALYTEAFF.

This clonotype showed up many times. The chain links TRBV9 to TRBJ2-7; possibly TRBD1 or TRBD2 for D (5 bases each). CDR1 is SGDLS and CDR2 is YYNGEE in the germline V gene. This CDR3 has 15 residues. Trimming cost V 4 bases and J 3 bases, with 17 bases left between them. CDR3 region: CASSPLGDGNYEQYF. The CDR3, as DNA: TGTGCCAGCAGCCCCCTAGGGGACGGTAACTACGAGCAGTACTTC.

This clonotype showed up many times. This rearrangement joins TRBV19 to TRBJ2-7, with 9 nucleotides matching TRBD2. Germline CDR1 and CDR2: LNHDA and SQIVND (reference sequence). J lost 3 bases, V lost 0 bases, and 3 bases had no gene match. The CDR3 contains 15 residues. The CDR3 nucleotides read TGTGCCAGTAGTATAGAAGCGGGGGGACTCTACGAGCAGTACTTC. Amino acid sequence: CASSIEAGGLYEQYF.

The J gene is TRBJ1-6, the V gene TRBV15; D is ambiguous. CDR1 and CDR2 from the germline V gene are LNHNV and YYDKDF (reference sequence). V shed 0 bases and J shed 4 bases, with 7 bases lying between them. The CDR3 totals 15 residues. The CDR3 bases are TGTGCCACCAGCAGAGATAATTCGTATAATTCACCCCTCCACTTT. Protein: CATSRDNSYNSPLHF. Combining the CDR3 with reference TRBV15 and TRBJ1-6 gives the whole variable domain DAMVIQNPRYQVTQFGKPVTLSCSQTLNHNVMYWYQQKSSQAPKLLFHYYDKDFNNEADTPDNFQSRRPNTSFCFLDIRSPGLGDTAMYLCATSRDNSYNSPLHFGNGTRLTVT.

The rearrangement uses TRBV6-6 and TRBJ2-4, with D possibly matching TRBD2 (7 bases). Germline V CDR1 and CDR2: MNHNY, SVGAGI (reference sequence). The CDR3 extends over 20 amino acids. Trimming removed 6 bases from V and 0 bases from J, with 27 bases in between. The chain's CDR3 is CASRLGRGHWPELAKNIQYF. CDR3 DNA sequence: TGTGCCAGCAGGCTAGGGAGGGGACATTGGCCTGAACTAGCCAAAAACATTCAGTACTTC.